The source of this T cell receptor (beta chain) is a study of T cells in Graves' hyperthyroidism and ophthalmopathy. TCR beta CDR3 regions were amplified from RNA. TCR CDR3 underwent first-round RT-PCR with the HTBI primer set. MiXCR, applied by TCRdb to the multiplex PCR reads, yields one record per CDR3 protein. The sample has fewer than 650,000 distinct CDR3 sequences, 40% to 50% seen once. About this clonotype itself: The conserved phenylalanine or tryptophan normally closing the CDR3 is absent here, so this likely arose from a read error. The limits of the CDR3 on the DNA are not certain, so only TCRdb's listed CDR3 is given.

The sample was peripheral blood or thyroid tissue (not recorded which). This sequence originates from an adult woman with Graves' disease, either hyperthyroidism or ophthalmopathy (not recorded which).

CDR3: CSARGGSGANY. V gene TRBV20-1 combines with J gene TRBJ2-3; the table's D call TRBD2 went unverified against the DNA. Germline assignment: CDR1 DFQATT and CDR2 SNEGSKA (reference sequence). The CDR3 region is 11 residues in length, termini included.